This T cell receptor (beta chain) was retrieved from a study of cytomegalovirus exposure and HLA in healthy donors (dated by TCRdb to between 2016 and 2019). For context, the study as a whole: An earlier analysis of fewer than 750 of the donors reported 276 Gb of sequence data and 95 million to 140 million unique TCR beta sequences obtained from some 170 million T cells. Around 320 gigabases of sequencing data and tens of millions of unique TCR sequences were included in an early release covering several hundred HLA-typed donors. Of the roughly 400 genotyped donors, approximately 83% fell in the genetic ancestry cluster associated with self-reported Caucasian donors. The study aimed to test whether signatures of past pathogen exposure could be identified by cataloging public T cell receptors. Using immunosequencing, the study profiled T cell repertoires from some 670 subjects and related those repertoires to cytomegalovirus serostatus. A separate validation cohort of about 110 different subjects was used in addition to the approximately 670-subject first cohort. The study combined high-throughput TCR immunosequencing, statistical association of individual TCRs with disease status, and machine learning to predict cytomegalovirus infection status. A later analysis re-examined previously published TCR beta repertoires from roughly 720 donors and added high-resolution HLA genotyping to investigate patterns of TCR occurrence. Rather than drawing on any new phenotypic data, the later analysis identified candidate immune exposures from TCR beta sequences and the way those sequences occurred across donors. An earlier analysis of 587 of the donors applied high-throughput TCR beta sequencing to assess whether each TCR beta V gene segment acted as functional or pseudogenic. Donor age, sex, ethnicity and CMV serostatus were compiled alongside the repertoire data. In a later genetic analysis, genome-wide SNP genotypes for about 65% of the roughly 670 donors were used, and that subset was treated as a discovery cohort. All discovery cohort repertoires had been generated using a single sequencing platform. HLA typing included class I and class II loci at four-digit resolution. Typing coverage varied by locus: roughly 629-630 donors for A, B, C, DRB1 and DQB1; under 550 for DQA1; 600 to 610 for DPA1; 400 to 480 for DPB1. Because of strong linkage in the cohort, a handful of DR-DQ haplotypes were treated as single units for association and clustering. On average, approximately 250,000 unique TCR beta nucleotide sequences were sequenced per donor among several hundred genotyped donors of the cohort, with approximately 18% of those sequences being non-productive. Results and caveats for the whole study, not just this receptor: V-gene and J-gene trimming of TCR beta chains was associated with a missense DCLRE1C variant in a later genetic analysis, and the association was replicated in an independent cohort. In the study, approximately 160 TCR beta chains were listed as associated with cytomegalovirus. Because the 87-base-pair reads could not distinguish some IMGT-functional V segments, including TRBV6-2 and TRBV6-3, those segments were excluded. Only TCR beta chains were sequenced in this cohort, and the absence of alpha or paired-chain data limited detectable features. When HLA alleles, especially DR and DQ, strongly co-occurred, TCR associations were difficult to assign to individual alleles. In a later analysis, HLA-associated TCR beta chains were found to be more clonally expanded and to have lower generation probabilities than equally common non-associated chains. Roughly uniform sequencing depth across donors was assumed in presence/absence analyses, although this assumption may not hold. The authors suggested that the approach could potentially be extended to other disease states and immunological phenotypes. Several of the top co-occurrence clusters appeared to be linked to parvovirus B19, influenza, CMV and Epstein-Barr virus, according to a later analysis. Immune exposure information for the cohort was limited to CMV serostatus. A further reported finding was that TCR beta sequences accurately predicted the HLA-A and HLA-B alleles for most subjects in the first cohort. In vitro tests confirmed that a few of the cytomegalovirus-associated TCR beta chains recognize cytomegalovirus antigens. A cluster of highly shared sequence variants was judged likely to be a technical artifact of the sequencing pipeline. The classifier was reported to diagnose cytomegalovirus status with high specificity and sensitivity in both the original and validation cohorts. Correlated functional status among segregating V segments might be attributable to linkage disequilibrium, but an unknown experimental factor could not be ruled out. According to a later analysis, TCR association rates differed among HLA loci, with DRB1 alleles showing the most associated TCRs and HLA-C alleles showing the fewest. A later analysis found that most CMV-associated TCR beta chains appeared HLA-restricted, with HLA associations seemingly driven largely by CMV exposure. In a later analysis, 16,951 TCR beta sequences were associated with specific HLA alleles at a false discovery rate of 0.05. Because some donors lacked HLA typing at each locus, the association tests relied only on the typed subset. Across donors, most TCR sequences were observed very rarely, whereas some public TCRs were present in many individuals. Because counts were too low, roughly 16 rarely observed V segments, including chromosome 9 orphons, were excluded from the earlier analysis of some 540 of the donors. A later genetic analysis reported fewer N-insertions in productive TCRs among donors in an Asian-associated ancestry cluster than the 666-donor mean. In an earlier analysis of some 640 of the donors, most TCR beta V segments were observed in productive rearrangements about 90% or about 30% of the time, broadly matching IMGT annotations.

CDR1 LGHNA and CDR2 YSLEER were looked up in the germline V gene. V is pared back by 0 bases and J by 7 bases, with 12 bases lying between the germline termini. The CDR3 contains 15 residues, cysteine and phenylalanine counted. CDR3 DNA only is kept here, 45 bases in frame from base 1. Comments on this clone: Its antigen is not yet known. No much larger clone is present one base from it, and per-base qualities are unavailable.

The cohort comprised fewer than 700 healthy bone marrow donors. At the time of sampling, all cohort members were nominally healthy, though unrecorded immune exposures were likely present. The donor was CMV seronegative and belonged to the group of approximately 320 seronegative cohort members. A peripheral blood sample was provided by each donor, and peripheral blood mononuclear cells were used for TCR beta sequencing. The Qiagen DNeasy Blood Extraction Kit was used to extract genomic DNA from the blood cell samples. The receptor library was made with the immunoSEQ multiplex PCR assay. The multiplex PCR relied on a mix of 60 forward primers for TCR Vbeta segments and 13 reverse primers for TCR Jbeta segments. Amplification of the CDR3 region of rearranged TCR beta genes was performed with a multiplex PCR assay on genomic DNA. The amplified TCR beta libraries were sequenced on the Illumina HiSeq System as 87-base-pair reads. In the authors' own workflow: Across the 670 or so repertoires, a later analysis counted 78 million or so unique TCR beta chains, roughly 11 million of which were shared by at least two donors. Raw reads were error-corrected and collapsed into unique sequences by a nearest-neighbor algorithm in which closely related sequences were merged to remove PCR and sequencing errors. Alignment of CDR3 sequences to IMGT reference sequences was used to assign V, D and J gene segments. For a sequence to be retained, at least a six-nucleotide match to both a V gene segment and a J gene segment was required. Rearrangements were classified as productive when the CDR3 lacked stop codons and remained in frame with V and J, and all other rearrangements were classified as non-productive. Following IMGT convention, CDR3 was defined as the stretch from the second conserved V-encoded cysteine up to the conserved J-encoded phenylalanine. The earlier analysis of approximately 590 of the donors excluded any sequence lacking an unambiguous match to a single V gene segment. An earlier analysis of roughly 590 of the donors called V segments functional above 56.7% productive rearrangements and segregating when the between-donor standard deviation exceeded 5%. A statistical classification framework was built to diagnose cytomegalovirus status from the catalog of TCR beta chain sequences. In a later analysis, V and J genes were assigned by comparing TCR nucleotide sequences against IMGT/GENE-DB human TR gene sequences. In a later analysis, CDR3 sequences and most-parsimonious VDJ recombination scenarios were assigned using the TCRdist pipeline. In a later analysis, each TCR beta chain was defined by its CDR3 amino acid sequence together with its V-gene family, and reads without a unique V-gene family were excluded. To address suspected cross-contamination and a sequencing artifact, a later analysis removed over 500 highly shared, low-generation-probability nucleotide sequences. A later analysis calculated a clonal expansion index for each public chain from normalized within-repertoire ranks of inferred template counts. Generation probabilities in a later analysis came from a VDJ recombination model fitted to out-of-frame rearrangements, and those results were checked against IGoR. Hypergeometric tests were used in a later analysis to score TCR-TCR, TCR-HLA and TCR-CMV co-occurrence, with a repertoire-size bias correction applied to the TCR pairs. In a later analysis, false discovery rates were estimated by permuting HLA or CMV assignments 20 times. A later analysis grouped co-occurring TCRs with DBSCAN, adding TCRdist sequence similarity when clustering within HLA-allele-positive subsets. Repertoires with fewer than 30,000 or more than 120,000 public chains, plus five repertoires with anomalous nucleotide sharing, were excluded from co-occurrence clustering. The clones in this table, taken by TCRdb from immuneACCESS, are in-frame only. Not every clone is retained; where verified, under half of the shortfall comes from an unresolved V gene, and the cause of the rest is unknown. V and J calls and clone size are as listed in that table; D and trimming were resolved from the DNA. The sample table holds roughly 100,000 clones, of which roughly 79% were seen once. About 5% of the sample goes to the ten largest clones.

The source material was PBMCs. This chain is built from TRBV4-3 and TRBJ2-2, and TRBD2 may be the D gene, going by 5 matching bases. The TCR sequence derives from a middle-aged woman in good health and CMV-seronegative. The DNA sequence is as follows: TGCGCCAGCAGCCAAGATGAGGGTGTGATCGGGGAGCTGTTTTTT. Its protein product is CASSQDEGVIGELFF.